This entry is about one T cell receptor beta chain. The sample holds a few counts of this clonotype. Its target antigen remains unknown. No base quality information exists; no much larger clone differs at one position. Taken from cysteine to phenylalanine, the CDR3 has 13 residues. The retained sequence is limited to the CDR3, 39 bases, with the frame set at the first base. CDR1 is given as SGHTA and CDR2 as FQGNSA, both from the germline V gene. V drops 1 base and J drops 6 bases, leaving 7 bases in between. This sample was included in a study of T cell repertoires in cytomegalovirus infection (dated by TCRdb to 2018 to 2020). Regarding the complete study: The HLA type of each donor mattered for the analysis, because public TCR beta signatures pointed to carriage of CMV infection along with the matching HLA type. Results the study describes overall, beyond this receptor: In both this cohort and an independent cohort of 352 donors, the cumulative frequency of public TCR beta family members distinguished carriers of CMV infection plus the relevant HLA type. In the ex vivo response, HLA-C-restricted CMV-specific TCR beta clonotypes were dominant, and in two of eight donors the single most frequent clonotype came from this HLA-C-restricted group.

The reads were generated on an Illumina HiSeq 1500. The raw public reads went through TCRdb reprocessing: fastp at Q25, MiXCR clone calling, in-frame beta chains kept. Identical CDR3 proteins give one entry, which carries the most common genes and DNA. This sample lists about 130,000 distinct CDR3 sequences; 20% to 30% were detected once. Of the sample, 34% falls within the top ten clones. The sample taken for sequencing was PBMCs, sequenced either directly or after in vitro stimulation (not recorded which). The rearrangement joined TRBV7-2 to TRBJ2-1; the D gene is perhaps TRBD1 or TRBD2, each of them matching over 5 bases. The sequence was obtained from a human donor in good health (CMV status not recorded). Some clones in this sample may be carry-over from other donors' samples. The CDR3 region: CASSLVGTNEQFF. The nucleotide sequence is TGTGCCAGCAGCTTAGTCGGGACCAATGAGCAGTTCTTC.